This passage covers 24 T cell receptor beta chains from one sample sequenced in a study of blood T cells in healthy people across ages. A second PCR, run for about 7 to 11 cycles, used a sample-barcoded 5' primer plus a J-beta primer mix. TCRdb passed the 5' RACE reads through MiXCR, listing each CDR3 protein once. The profile shows about 760,000 distinct CDR3 sequences, roughly three fifths of them singletons. Sequenced sample: blood. The receptors were sampled from a middle-aged man in good health.

This sequence joins TRBV5-1 and TRBJ2-7; 11 bases fit TRBD1. CDR1 is SGHRS and CDR2 is YFSETQ in the germline V gene. This CDR3 contains 15 residues. The J segment lost 5 bases and the V segment lost 4 bases, leaving 8 bases of the junction unmatched. CDR3 DNA sequence: TGCGCCAGCAGCCCCCGGACAGGGGGCGTAAACGAGCAGTACTTC. It yields the protein CASSPRTGGVNEQYF.

V gene TRBV4-2 combines with J gene TRBJ1-1; D gene uncertain. Germline V gives CDR1 LGHNA, CDR2 YNFKEQ. Deletions cut 3 bases from V and 6 bases from J, with 14 bases between. The CDR3 sequence is 14 residues long. CDR3 coding DNA: TGTGCCAGCAGCCAGACCGGGGATCTGGCTGAAGCTTTCTTT. Protein: CASSQTGDLAEAFF.

V gene TRBV2 combines with J gene TRBJ2-3, with TRBD1 as a possible D gene (5 bases). Trimming cost V 8 bases and J 2 bases, with 29 bases left between them. There are 19 residues in the CDR3. The germline V gene encodes CDR1 SNHLY and CDR2 FYNNEI. The CDR3 protein is CASVSVVFSQGTDTDTQYF. The DNA for the CDR3 is TGTGCCAGCGTATCGGTAGTTTTTTCCCAGGGAACGGACACAGATACGCAGTATTTT. The entire variable domain, with the rest obtained from reference TRBV2 and TRBJ2-3, is as follows: EPEVTQTPSHQVTQMGQEVILRCVPISNHLYFYWYRQILGQKVEFLVSFYNNEISEKSEIFDDQFSVERPDGSNFTLKIRSTKLEDSAMYFCASVSVVFSQGTDTDTQYFGPGTRLTVL.

Remarks on this clonotype: Sequence at one end of the junction differs from germline and may be a read error. J is TRBJ2-5 and V is TRBV5-6; perhaps D is TRBD1 or TRBD2 (5 bases each). Germline CDR1 is SGHDT and CDR2 is YYEEEE. This CDR3 is built from 16 residues. The CDR3 region has the DNA TGTGCCAGCAGCCCTGGGGGAGCTACCCTCCAAGAGGCCCAGTACTTC. It yields the protein CASSPGGATLQEAQYF.

This clonotype was counted between two and nine times. The rearrangement uses TRBV7-9 and TRBJ2-1, with D possibly being TRBD2 (5 bases). V lost 5 bases and J 11 bases, leaving 13 bases between the germline ends. Germline lookup yields CDR1 SEHNR and CDR2 FQNEAQ (reference sequence). This CDR3 region has 12 residues. The chain's CDR3 is CASSGLDSQQFF. The DNA of the CDR3 is TGTGCCAGCAGCGGACTCGACTCCCAGCAGTTCTTC. The full variable domain, with the rest looked up from reference TRBV7-9 and TRBJ2-1, is DTGVSQNPRHKITKRGQNVTFRCDPISEHNRLYWYRQTLGQGPEFLTYFQNEAQLEKSRLLSDRFSAERPKGSFSTLEIQRTEQGDSAMYLCASSGLDSQQFFGPGTRLTVL.

The chain is built from TRBV25-1 and TRBJ2-3; D may be TRBD2 (5 bases). CDR1 MGHDK and CDR2 SYGVNS come from the germline V gene. V dropped 6 bases and J dropped 1 base, with 14 bases sitting between them. This CDR3 spans 15 amino acids. CDR3 protein: CASSRRVGGTDTQYF. The DNA for the CDR3 is TGTGCCAGCAGCCGGCGGGTGGGAGGCACAGATACGCAGTATTTT.

The chain employs TRBV20-1 and TRBJ2-3; D unresolved. Trimming pared 0 bases from V and 2 bases from J, leaving 6 bases between. The CDR3 sequence is 13 residues long. CDR1 and CDR2 from the germline V gene are DFQATT and SNEGSKA (reference sequence). The CDR3 reads CSARDLATDTQYF. The CDR3 bases are TGCAGTGCTAGAGATTTGGCCACAGATACGCAGTATTTT.

This sequence joins TRBV12-3 or TRBV12-4 and TRBJ1-1; D remains ambiguous. The V gene lost 3 bases and the J gene lost 3 bases, with 14 bases spanning the gap. This CDR3 has 15 amino acids. The DNA of the CDR3 is TGTGCCAGCAGTTTTTCCGTACAGACCTACACTGAAGCTTTCTTT. Translating it yields CASSFSVQTYTEAFF.

V gene TRBV6-5 combines with J gene TRBJ1-2, with D hard to call. Trimming stripped 6 bases from V and 0 bases from J, with 17 bases between. Per germline, CDR1 MNHEY and CDR2 SVGAGI. CDR3 length equals 16 residues. This CDR3 reads CASRHLSGEANYGYTF. The CDR3 DNA sequence: TGTGCCAGCAGACATCTCTCTGGGGAAGCTAACTATGGCTACACCTTC.

The chain is built from TRBV6-5 and TRBJ2-6; 10 nucleotides align to TRBD1. Germline V gene sequence: CDR1 MNHEY, CDR2 SVGAGI. Germline trimming cut 8 bases from V and 0 bases from J; bases unmatched to any gene: 1. This CDR3 comprises 15 residues. CDR3 loop: CASGTGASGANVLTF. CDR3 coding DNA: TGTGCCAGCGGGACAGGGGCCTCTGGGGCCAACGTCCTGACTTTC.

In its sample, this clonotype was seen a few times. This chain uses TRBV6-5 with TRBJ2-7; possibly TRBD2 for D (5 bases). CDR1 is MNHEY and CDR2 is SVGAGI in the germline V gene. Deletions cut 0 bases from V and 5 bases from J, with 11 bases between. CDR3 length: 14 amino acids. CDR3: CASSYSKDLHEQYF. Here the CDR3 DNA reads TGTGCCAGCAGTTACTCGAAGGACTTGCACGAGCAGTACTTC.

The rearrangement joins TRBV9 to TRBJ2-2; D gene uncertain. In germline, CDR1 is SGDLS, CDR2 YYNGEE. V shed 1 base and J shed 4 bases, with 17 bases lying between them. This CDR3 contains 17 residues. CDR3 DNA: TGTGCCAGCAGCGTAACAAGGTCCCGGACGGCCACCGGGGAGCTGTTTTTT. It translates to CASSVTRSRTATGELFF. The whole variable domain, remainder taken from reference TRBV9 and TRBJ2-2, is DSGVTQTPKHLITATGQRVTLRCSPRSGDLSVYWYQQSLDQGLQFLIQYYNGEERAKGNILERFSAQQFPDLHSELNLSSLELGDSALYFCASSVTRSRTATGELFFGEGSRLTVL.

The V and J genes are TRBV5-6 and TRBJ2-5, with D tentatively TRBD2 (5 bases). The CDR3 covers 15 residues. V dropped 4 bases and J dropped 1 base, with 14 bases sitting between them. Germline values: CDR1 SGHDT, CDR2 YYEEEE. The CDR3 coding sequence is TGTGCCAGCAGCCGAACAGCGGACGGCCAAGAGACCCAGTACTTC. Translating gives CASSRTADGQETQYF.

V is TRBV5-1 and J is TRBJ2-4, with D hard to call. CDR3 length: 13 amino acids. Trimming pared 6 bases from V and 5 bases from J, leaving 12 bases between. Germline V gene sequence: CDR1 SGHRS, CDR2 YFSETQ. This CDR3 is CASNGPGENIQYF. CDR3 in DNA: TGCGCCAGCAACGGACCCGGTGAAAACATTCAGTACTTC.

This clonotype was picked up one time. Its ends do not fully match the called genes, so a read error is possible. This chain uses TRBV29-1 with TRBJ1-1; TRBD1 might be the D (5 bases). This CDR3 has 16 amino acids. The V gene's germline CDR1 is SQVTM and CDR2 ANQGSEA. The CDR3 region is CSVGRGSKVPNTEAFF. The CDR3 region has the DNA TGTAGCGTTGGGCGGGGGTCCAAAGTACCGAACACTGAAGCTTTCTTT. Combining the CDR3 with reference TRBV29-1 and TRBJ1-1 gives the whole variable domain SAVISQKPSRDICQRGTSLTIQCQVDSQVTMMFWYRQQPGQSLTLIATANQGSEATYESGFVIDKFPISRPNLTFSTLTVSNMSPEDSSIYLCSVGRGSKVPNTEAFFGQGTRLTVV.

This chain joins TRBV10-3 and TRBJ2-5; D gene uncertain. CDR1 and CDR2 (germline): ENHRY, SYGVKD. The ends were cut back, 6 bases at V and 5 bases at J, with 10 bases in the middle. CDR3 length equals 12 residues. CDR3 residues: CAISAPLETQYF. CDR3 coding DNA: TGTGCCATCAGCGCTCCCTTGGAGACCCAGTACTTC.

V is TRBV27 and J is TRBJ1-5, with 10 bases fitting TRBD1. The CDR3 loop spans 17 amino acids. The V and J ends lost 5 bases and 7 bases, in that order; junction bases with no gene match: 14. Germline V gene lookup returns CDR1 MNHEY and CDR2 SMNVEV (reference sequence). The CDR3 here is CASSPRQGAPGKQPQHF. The CDR3 DNA is TGTGCCAGCAGTCCGAGACAGGGGGCGCCGGGAAAGCAGCCCCAGCATTTT.

The V and J genes are TRBV13 and TRBJ2-7, with D possibly TRBD2 on 7 matching bases. Deletions cut 1 base from V and 6 bases from J, with 25 bases between. Per the germline V gene, CDR1 is PRHDT and CDR2 is FYEKMQ (reference sequence). This CDR3 is 18 amino acids long. CDR3 in DNA: TGTGCCAGCAGCTTAGAATCCCGGCAGGGGAGGGCTAAGAGCGAGCAGTACTTC. Protein sequence: CASSLESRQGRAKSEQYF.

The rearrangement uses TRBV7-8 and TRBJ1-5, with TRBD1 matching over 9 bases. CDR1 is SGHVS and CDR2 is FQNEAQ in the germline V gene. The length of the CDR3 is 21 residues. With V trimmed by 5 bases and J by 0 bases, 20 bases remained unmatched. The CDR3 loop reads CASSQGQGLLGRVSSNQPQHF. The CDR3 DNA sequence: TGTGCCAGCAGCCAGGGACAGGGTCTATTGGGCCGGGTTTCTAGCAATCAGCCCCAGCATTTT.

This clonotype was seen a handful of times. This chain links TRBV6-1 with TRBJ1-2; D remains ambiguous. The CDR3 totals 14 residues. Germline lookup yields CDR1 MNHNS and CDR2 SASEGT. Trimming pared 1 base from V and 8 bases from J, leaving 14 bases between. This chain's CDR3 is CASSEVVLFEGYTF. The CDR3 DNA reads as TGTGCCAGCAGTGAAGTGGTATTATTCGAAGGCTACACCTTC.

A few counts support this clonotype. CDR3 coding DNA: TGTGCCGTCCCGACGCCATCCGTGTCGGGTGAGCAGTTCTTC. Protein: CAVPTPSVSGEQFF. The chain is built from TRBV30 and TRBJ2-1; D is undetermined. Trimming left V 8 bases short and J 9 bases short, with 23 bases between. Per germline, CDR1 GTSNPN and CDR2 SVGIG (reference sequence). The CDR3 runs 14 residues.

This clonotype was counted between two and nine times. The J gene is TRBJ2-3, the V gene TRBV7-9; D is ambiguous. The CDR3 has 15 amino acids. Trimming took 5 bases from V and 5 from J, leaving 17 bases between them. The germline V gene has CDR1 SEHNR and CDR2 FQNEAQ (reference sequence). CDR3 nucleotides: TGTGCCAGCAGCCCCCGGACCGGTGGTGGAGATACGCAGTATTTT. Its protein product is CASSPRTGGGDTQYF.

The chain carries TRBV28 and TRBJ1-1, with 8 bases that match TRBD1. The CDR3 loop spans 12 amino acids. Germline CDR1 MDHEN, CDR2 SYDVKM. After removal of 6 bases from V and 5 bases from J, the junction contained 2 bases not matched to a gene. This CDR3 reads CASRHRGTEAFF. CDR3 nucleotide sequence: TGTGCCAGCAGACACAGGGGGACTGAAGCTTTCTTT.

The chain recombines TRBV5-5 with TRBJ2-3, with 9 bases lining up with TRBD1. V shed 4 bases, J shed 2 bases, and the junction held 5 bases outside the gene matches. The CDR3 runs 15 residues. CDR1 is SGHKS and CDR2 is YYEKEE in the germline V gene (reference sequence). The CDR3 bases are TGTGCCAGCAGCGGGACAGGGATCATCACAGATACGCAGTATTTT. Translating gives CASSGTGIITDTQYF.